What follows are 20 T cell receptor beta chains derived from one specimen sequenced in a study of preoperative IRX-2 immunotherapy in early breast cancer. Treatment given: preoperative locoregional IRX-2 cytokine immunotherapy. The method was immunoSEQ multiplex PCR; TCRdb's version includes in-frame clones alone and lacks a portion of them. Of tens of thousands of clones listed, around 75% are singletons. This specimen consisted of lymph node tissue, obtained before IRX-2 immunotherapy. The receptors were gathered from a human donor with breast cancer.

This clone was recorded only once. J is TRBJ2-3 and V is TRBV14; D is unresolved. Germline loops: CDR1 SGHDN, CDR2 FVKESK. The CDR3 length is 14 residues. Trimming pared 4 bases from V and 4 bases from J, leaving 12 bases between. The CDR3 DNA reads TGTGCCAGCAGCCGTCTCAGCGTGCCAGATACGCAGTATTTT. Translated, it gives CASSRLSVPDTQYF.

This clone was picked up a small number of times. The V call is TRBV30, the J call TRBJ2-7; D possibly corresponds to TRBD2 (5 bases). The V end lost 6 bases, the J end lost 2 bases, and 14 bases lay between the germline ends. Germline V gene sequence: CDR1 GTSNPN, CDR2 SVGIG (reference sequence). This CDR3 has 13 amino acids. The chain's CDR3 is CACSRGGTYEQYF. The CDR3, as DNA: TGTGCCTGCAGTCGAGGAGGAACCTACGAGCAGTACTTC.

The chain recombines TRBV18 with TRBJ2-5; D not certain. This CDR3 is 15 amino acids long. Looked up from germline, CDR1 is KGHSH and CDR2 is LQKENI. The V and J ends lost 3 bases and 1 base respectively, with 12 bases between them. CDR3 sequence reads: CASSPGRVLQETQYF. For the CDR3, the DNA is TGTGCCAGCTCACCCGGCCGGGTCCTCCAAGAGACCCAGTACTTC.

The CDR3 region has the DNA TGTGCCAGCAGGCGAGGAGTTTTGGACAGGGGCTATGGCTACACCTTC. Amino acid sequence: CASRRGVLDRGYGYTF. The chain couples TRBV6-8 to TRBJ1-2; 9 positions match TRBD1. The germline gives CDR1 MNHGY, CDR2 SAAAGT. Germline trimming cut 6 bases from V and 4 bases from J; bases unmatched to any gene: 12. CDR3 length equals 16 residues.

The chain carries TRBV19 and TRBJ1-5, with TRBD1 matching 8 bases. CDR3 length: 14 residues. The V segment lost 1 base and the J segment 6 bases; nucleotides outside the gene matches: 2. Looked up from germline, CDR1 is LNHDA and CDR2 is SQIVND (reference sequence). CDR3 residues: CASSIAGGPQPQHF. The CDR3 DNA is TGTGCCAGTAGTATAGCAGGGGGCCCTCAGCCCCAGCATTTT.

The rearrangement links TRBV14 to TRBJ1-6, with D possibly TRBD1 on 5 matching bases. The CDR3 is 16 amino acids. Germline-derived CDR1 and CDR2 are SGHDN and FVKESK. The ends were cut back, 1 base at V and 7 bases at J, with 14 bases in the middle. The DNA for the CDR3 is TGTGCCAGCAGCCAAGGAATCAGGGTTGGGAATTCACCCCTCCACTTT. This encodes CASSQGIRVGNSPLHF.

This clone has a single count. CDR3 residues: CASSVAGAQGNEQFF. As DNA, the CDR3 is TGCGCCAGCAGCGTCGCGGGGGCTCAGGGTAATGAGCAGTTCTTC. V and J are TRBV5-1 and TRBJ2-1; D might be TRBD2 (7 bases). Trimming left V 4 bases short and J 7 bases short, with 18 bases between. CDR1 is SGHRS, CDR2 YFSETQ, per germline. The CDR3 has 15 residues.

This chain uses TRBV18 with TRBJ1-1; D gene uncertain. Trimming took off 6 bases at V and 5 bases at J, with 13 bases between the two ends. Looked up from germline, CDR1 is KGHSH and CDR2 is LQKENI. This CDR3 is 13 amino acids long. The CDR3 bases are TGTGCCAGCTCCCTAGATTGGGATACTGAAGCTTTCTTT. It specifies CASSLDWDTEAFF.

This clone was seen only once. The chain carries TRBV11-3 and TRBJ2-5, with TRBD2 identical over 8 bases. The CDR3 extends over 15 amino acids. Per germline, CDR1 SGHNT and CDR2 YENEEA. J was trimmed by 2 bases and V by 0 bases; bases with no gene match: 2. The CDR3 DNA reads TGTGCCAGCAGCTTAGAAGCGGGGGCTCAAGAGACCCAGTACTTC. Amino acids: CASSLEAGAQETQYF.

The J gene is TRBJ1-1, the V gene TRBV11-3, with 9 bases lining up with TRBD1. The V segment lost 3 bases and the J segment 4 bases; nucleotides outside the gene matches: 3. The CDR3 consists of 14 residues. Germline lookup yields CDR1 SGHNT and CDR2 YENEEA. DNA of the CDR3: TGTGCCAGCAGCTTCTGGACAGGGGCCACTGAAGCTTTCTTT. Its protein product is CASSFWTGATEAFF.

The V call is TRBV7-7, the J call TRBJ1-3; TRBD1 is a possible D gene (5 bases). The germline V gene encodes CDR1 SSHAT and CDR2 FNYEAQ (reference sequence). Trimming took 1 base from V and 0 from J, leaving 13 bases between them. The CDR3 runs to 17 residues. CDR3 residues: CASSLDLRGHSGNTIYF. As DNA, the CDR3 is TGTGCCAGCAGCTTAGATCTGAGAGGACACTCTGGAAACACCATATATTTT.

This rearrangement joins TRBV1 to TRBJ1-3. TRBV1 is classified as a pseudogene. CDR3 length equals 18 residues. CDR3 in amino acids: CASSQGGVGRMAGNTIYF. CDR3 coding DNA: TGCGCCAGCAGCCAAGGGGGGGTGGGCAGGATGGCTGGAAACACCATATATTTT.

Only a few counts were recorded for this clone. The V gene is TRBV28, the J gene TRBJ1-2, with D perhaps TRBD1 (6 bases). This CDR3 spans 13 amino acids. The germline V and J ends were trimmed by 5 bases and 9 bases, with 16 bases remaining between them. In germline, CDR1 is MDHEN, CDR2 SYDVKM. CDR3 bases: TGTGCCAGCAGTACAGACAACAGGGTTAGCTACACCTTC. Translating it yields CASSTDNRVSYTF.

J is TRBJ1-2 and V is TRBV14; D ambiguous. CDR1 is SGHDN and CDR2 is FVKESK in the germline V gene. The V end lost 4 bases, the J end lost 0 bases, and 15 bases lay between the germline ends. This CDR3 is built from 16 residues. CDR3 residues: CASSLSHPPTNYGYTF. CDR3 nucleotide sequence: TGTGCCAGCAGCCTCAGCCACCCCCCAACTAACTATGGCTACACCTTC.

The V gene is TRBV6-8, the J gene TRBJ1-4; unclear D gene. Looked up from germline, CDR1 is MNHGY and CDR2 is SAAAGT. The CDR3 is 13 residues long. V was trimmed by 3 bases and J by 8 bases, leaving 10 bases between them. The CDR3 here is CASSYRSREKLFF. The CDR3 nucleotides are TGTGCCAGCAGTTATCGTTCCCGCGAAAAACTGTTTTTT.

The chain employs TRBV6-8 and TRBJ1-2; 9 nucleotides align to TRBD1. The V gene's germline CDR1 is MNHGY and CDR2 SAAAGT. The J segment lost 6 bases and the V segment lost 7 bases, leaving 6 bases of the junction unmatched. The CDR3 contains 13 residues. Here the CDR3 DNA reads TGTGCCAGCATGACAGGGGGAAGTAATGGCTACACCTTC. It encodes CASMTGGSNGYTF.

This chain uses TRBV6-8 with TRBJ1-6; no clear D gene. The CDR3 loop spans 16 amino acids. Germline V CDR1 and CDR2: MNHGY, SAAAGT. V was clipped by 5 bases and J by 5 bases, with 16 bases between them. DNA of the CDR3: TGTGCCAGCAGTGGCGAAATAAGTTGGGATAATTCACCCCTCCACTTT. This encodes CASSGEISWDNSPLHF.

A single count supports this clone. This sequence joins TRBV5-1 and TRBJ1-5, with 9 bases fitting TRBD1. The CDR3 totals 15 residues. The V gene's germline CDR1 is SGHRS and CDR2 YFSETQ. The V gene end was trimmed by 1 base and the J gene end by 5 bases; junction bases not matched to a gene: 4. As DNA, the CDR3 is TGCGCCAGCAGCTTGTCGGGACAGGGCTATCAGCCCCAGCATTTT. Translated: CASSLSGQGYQPQHF.

The chain combines TRBV6-8 with TRBJ2-7, with TRBD1 identical over 11 bases. J was trimmed by 6 bases and V by 4 bases; bases with no gene match: 8. The CDR3 is 15 residues long. Germline V gene data show CDR1 as MNHGY and CDR2 as SAAAGT. CDR3 in DNA: TGTGCCAGCAGTTTCCCAGGACAGGGGGCCCCCGAGCAGTACTTC. Its translation: CASSFPGQGAPEQYF.

V and J are TRBV18 and TRBJ1-4, with TRBD1 identical over 7 bases. The V gene end was trimmed by 6 bases and the J gene end by 8 bases; junction bases not matched to a gene: 12. Per germline, CDR1 KGHSH and CDR2 LQKENI. The CDR3 spans 15 residues. DNA for the CDR3: TGTGCCAGCTCCCCAACAGGGGAGACGTCAGAAAAACTGTTTTTT. This encodes CASSPTGETSEKLFF.